This T cell receptor (beta chain) was recorded in a study of T cell changes during pregnancy in multiple sclerosis. This CDR3 is built from 18 residues. Per germline, CDR1 LNHNV and CDR2 YYDKDF (reference sequence). Trimming took off 2 bases at V and 8 bases at J, with 27 bases between the two ends. This table comes from immunoSEQ multiplex PCR, and its TCRdb copy is limited to in-frame clones, with some not included. Of about 75,000 clones in the sample, approximately 88% were seen once. The source was peripheral blood, collected in the first trimester of pregnancy. This chain joins TRBV15 and TRBJ1-2; D call uncertain. The origin of this receptor is a female donor in good health, enrolled as a control in a pregnancy study. As DNA, the CDR3 is TGTGCCACCAGCAGACCGATGAGATTCGCCGCCTATGGTAGCGGCTACACCTTC. Amino acid sequence: CATSRPMRFAAYGSGYTF.